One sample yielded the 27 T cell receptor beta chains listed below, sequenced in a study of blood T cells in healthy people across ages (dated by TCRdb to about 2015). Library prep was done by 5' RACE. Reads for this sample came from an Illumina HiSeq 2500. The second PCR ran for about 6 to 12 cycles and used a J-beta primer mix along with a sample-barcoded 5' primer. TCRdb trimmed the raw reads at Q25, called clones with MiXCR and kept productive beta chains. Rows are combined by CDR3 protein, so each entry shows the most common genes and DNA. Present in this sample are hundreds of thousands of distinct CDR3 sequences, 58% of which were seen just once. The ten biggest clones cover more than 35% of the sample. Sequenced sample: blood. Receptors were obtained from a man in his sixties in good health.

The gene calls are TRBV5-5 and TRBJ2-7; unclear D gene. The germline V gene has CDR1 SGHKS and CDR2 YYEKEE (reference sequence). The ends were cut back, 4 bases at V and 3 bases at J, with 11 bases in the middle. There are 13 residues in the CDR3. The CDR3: CASSMAYSYEQYF. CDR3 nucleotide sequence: TGTGCCAGCAGCATGGCCTACAGCTACGAGCAGTACTTC.

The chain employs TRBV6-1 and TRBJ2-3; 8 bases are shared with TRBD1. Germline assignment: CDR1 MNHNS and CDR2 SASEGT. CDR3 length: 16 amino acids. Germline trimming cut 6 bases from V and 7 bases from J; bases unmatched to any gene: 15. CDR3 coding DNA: TGTGCCAGCAGCCCAGACAGGGGAGGCCTCTGGAATACGCAGTATTTT. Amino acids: CASSPDRGGLWNTQYF.

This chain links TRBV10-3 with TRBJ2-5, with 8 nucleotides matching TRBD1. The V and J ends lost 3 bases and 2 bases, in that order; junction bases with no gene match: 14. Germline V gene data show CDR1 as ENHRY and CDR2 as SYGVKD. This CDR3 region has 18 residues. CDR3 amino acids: CAISDPQAGTGVQETQYF. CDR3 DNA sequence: TGTGCCATCAGTGACCCCCAGGCGGGGACAGGAGTGCAAGAGACCCAGTACTTC.

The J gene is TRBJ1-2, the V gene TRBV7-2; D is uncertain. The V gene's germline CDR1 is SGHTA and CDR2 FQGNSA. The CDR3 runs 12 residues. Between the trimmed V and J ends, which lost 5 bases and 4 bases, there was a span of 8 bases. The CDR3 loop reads CASSATGYGYTF. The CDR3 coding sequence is TGTGCCAGCAGCGCCACGGGCTATGGCTACACCTTC.

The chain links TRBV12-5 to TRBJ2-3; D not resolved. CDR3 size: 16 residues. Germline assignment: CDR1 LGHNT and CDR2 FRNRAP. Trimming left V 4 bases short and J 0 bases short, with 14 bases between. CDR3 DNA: TGTGCTAGTGGTTCTAACCCGGCAGGTAGCACAGATACGCAGTATTTT. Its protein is CASGSNPAGSTDTQYF. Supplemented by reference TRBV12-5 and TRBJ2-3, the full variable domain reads DARVTQTPRHKVTEMGQEVTMRCQPILGHNTVFWYRQTMMQGLELLAYFRNRAPLDDSGMPKDRFSAEMPDATLATLKIQPSEPRDSAVYFCASGSNPAGSTDTQYFGPGTRLTVL.

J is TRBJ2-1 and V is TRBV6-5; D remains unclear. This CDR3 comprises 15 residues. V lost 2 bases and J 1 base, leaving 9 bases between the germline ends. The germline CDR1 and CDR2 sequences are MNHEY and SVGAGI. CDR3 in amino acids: CASSYDPQSYNEQFF. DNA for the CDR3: TGTGCCAGCAGTTACGACCCGCAGTCCTACAATGAGCAGTTCTTC.

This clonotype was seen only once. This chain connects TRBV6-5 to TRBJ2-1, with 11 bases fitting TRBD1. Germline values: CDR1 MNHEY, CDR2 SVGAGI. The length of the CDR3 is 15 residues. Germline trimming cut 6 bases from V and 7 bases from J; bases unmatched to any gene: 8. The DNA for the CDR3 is TGTGCCAGCAGAAGAGGGACAGGGGGAAGGAATGAGCAGTTCTTC. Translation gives CASRRGTGGRNEQFF.

CDR3 DNA sequence: TGTGCCAGCAGCCTCCAACAGTCGGCAGATACGCAGTATTTT. Its protein is CASSLQQSADTQYF. V is TRBV3-1 and J is TRBJ2-3; D gene ambiguous. Germline CDR1 and CDR2: LGHDT and YNNKEL (reference sequence). Between the trimmed V and J ends, which lost 4 bases and 4 bases, there was a span of 12 bases. The length of the CDR3 is 14 residues.

The chain's CDR3 is CASSLGGRADEQYF. The DNA of the CDR3 is TGTGCCAGCAGCTTGGGAGGCAGGGCGGACGAGCAGTACTTC. V gene TRBV5-6 combines with J gene TRBJ2-7, with D perhaps TRBD1 (5 bases). Trimming shortened V by 0 bases and J by 5 bases, and 12 bases separated the two germline ends. Germline V gene data show CDR1 as SGHDT and CDR2 as YYEEEE. CDR3 size: 14 residues.

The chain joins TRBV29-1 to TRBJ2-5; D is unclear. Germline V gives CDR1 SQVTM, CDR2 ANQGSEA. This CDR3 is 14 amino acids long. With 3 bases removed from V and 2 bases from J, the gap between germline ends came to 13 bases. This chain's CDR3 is CSVEGSVEQETQYF. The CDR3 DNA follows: TGCAGCGTTGAGGGTTCTGTCGAGCAAGAGACCCAGTACTTC.

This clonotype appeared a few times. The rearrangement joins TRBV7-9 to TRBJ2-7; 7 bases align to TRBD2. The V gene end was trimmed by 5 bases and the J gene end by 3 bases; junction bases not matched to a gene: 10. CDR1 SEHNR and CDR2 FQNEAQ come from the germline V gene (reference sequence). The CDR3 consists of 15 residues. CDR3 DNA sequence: TGTGCCAGCAGCCAGACTAGCCACAATCTCTACGAGCAGTACTTC. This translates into CASSQTSHNLYEQYF.

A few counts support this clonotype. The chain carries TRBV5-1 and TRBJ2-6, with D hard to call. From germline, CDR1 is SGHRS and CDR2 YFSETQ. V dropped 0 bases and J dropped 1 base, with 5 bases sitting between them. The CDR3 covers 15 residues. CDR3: CASSLAPSGANVLTF. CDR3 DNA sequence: TGCGCCAGCAGCTTGGCACCGTCTGGGGCCAACGTCCTGACTTTC.

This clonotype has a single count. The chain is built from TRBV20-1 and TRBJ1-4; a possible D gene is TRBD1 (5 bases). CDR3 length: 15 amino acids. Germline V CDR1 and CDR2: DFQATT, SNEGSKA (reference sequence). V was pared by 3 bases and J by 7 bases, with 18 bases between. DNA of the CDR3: TGCAGTGCTAGGACGCCATTGGGTGGGGCTGAAAAACTGTTTTTT. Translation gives CSARTPLGGAEKLFF.

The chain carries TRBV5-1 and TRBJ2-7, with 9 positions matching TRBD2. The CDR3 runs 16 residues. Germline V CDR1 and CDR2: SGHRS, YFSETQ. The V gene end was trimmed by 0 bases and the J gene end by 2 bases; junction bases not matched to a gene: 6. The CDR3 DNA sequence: TGCGCCAGCAGCTTGGTTGTTAGCGGGGGCGCCTACGAGCAGTACTTC. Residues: CASSLVVSGGAYEQYF. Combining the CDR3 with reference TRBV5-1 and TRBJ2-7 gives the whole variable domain KAGVTQTPRYLIKTRGQQVTLSCSPISGHRSVSWYQQTPGQGLQFLFEYFSETQRNKGNFPGRFSGRQFSNSRSEMNVSTLELGDSALYLCASSLVVSGGAYEQYFGPGTRLTVT.

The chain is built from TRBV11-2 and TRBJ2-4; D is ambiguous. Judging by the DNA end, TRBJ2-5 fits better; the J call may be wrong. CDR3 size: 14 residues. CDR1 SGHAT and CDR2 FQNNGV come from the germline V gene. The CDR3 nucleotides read TGTGCCAGCAGCTTAGAGGTTGGTCAAGAGACCCAGTACTTC. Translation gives CASSLEVGQETQYF.

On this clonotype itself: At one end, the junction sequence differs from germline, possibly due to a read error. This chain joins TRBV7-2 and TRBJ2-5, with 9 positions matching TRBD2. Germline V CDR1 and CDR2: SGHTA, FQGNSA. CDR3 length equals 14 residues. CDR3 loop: CACSYSGGQETQYF. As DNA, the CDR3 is TGTGCCTGCAGCTATAGCGGGGGACAAGAGACCCAGTACTTC.

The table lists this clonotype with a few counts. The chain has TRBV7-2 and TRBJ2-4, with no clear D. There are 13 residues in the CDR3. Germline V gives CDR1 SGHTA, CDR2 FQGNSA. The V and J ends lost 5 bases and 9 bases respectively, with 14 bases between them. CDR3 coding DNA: TGTGCCAGCAGCCCTCCCGGCAGCGCCATTCAGTACTTC. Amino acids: CASSPPGSAIQYF.

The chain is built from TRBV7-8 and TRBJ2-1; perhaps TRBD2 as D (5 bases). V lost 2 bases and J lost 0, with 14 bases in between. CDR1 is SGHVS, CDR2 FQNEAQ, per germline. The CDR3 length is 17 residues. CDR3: CASSLLGGSSSYNEQFF. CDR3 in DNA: TGTGCCAGCAGCTTATTAGGCGGGTCCAGCTCCTACAATGAGCAGTTCTTC.

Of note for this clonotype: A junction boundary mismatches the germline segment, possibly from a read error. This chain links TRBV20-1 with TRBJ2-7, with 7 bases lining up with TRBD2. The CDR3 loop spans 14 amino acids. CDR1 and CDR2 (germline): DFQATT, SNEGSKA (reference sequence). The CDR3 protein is CSTSERTSSYEQYF. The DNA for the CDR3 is TGCAGTACTAGCGAGCGGACCAGCTCCTACGAGCAGTACTTC.

CDR3 in DNA: TGTGCCAGCAGGGAACAGGGGTTAGGAGATACGCAGTATTTT. Translation: CASREQGLGDTQYF. The chain is built from TRBV12-3 or TRBV12-4 and TRBJ2-3; 7 bases are a match to TRBD1. V lost 6 bases to trimming and J lost 5 bases; unmatched junction nucleotides: 8. This CDR3 is 14 amino acids long.

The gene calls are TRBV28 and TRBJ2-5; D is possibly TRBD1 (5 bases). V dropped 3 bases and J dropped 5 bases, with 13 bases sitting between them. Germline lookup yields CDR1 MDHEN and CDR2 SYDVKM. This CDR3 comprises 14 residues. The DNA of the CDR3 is TGTGCCAGCAGTTTGCGCAGGGTTGGCGAGACCCAGTACTTC. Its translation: CASSLRRVGETQYF.

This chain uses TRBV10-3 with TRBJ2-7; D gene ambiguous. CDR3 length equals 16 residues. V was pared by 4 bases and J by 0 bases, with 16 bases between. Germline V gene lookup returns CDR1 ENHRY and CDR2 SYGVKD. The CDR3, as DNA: TGTGCCATCAGTGCTACCAACAGCCCGAGCTCCTACGAGCAGTACTTC. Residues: CAISATNSPSSYEQYF.

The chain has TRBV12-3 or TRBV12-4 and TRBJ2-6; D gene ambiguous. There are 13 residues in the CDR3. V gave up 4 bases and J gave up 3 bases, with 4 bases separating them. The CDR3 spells CASSWVGANVLTF. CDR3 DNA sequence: TGTGCCAGCAGTTGGGTTGGGGCCAACGTCCTGACTTTC.

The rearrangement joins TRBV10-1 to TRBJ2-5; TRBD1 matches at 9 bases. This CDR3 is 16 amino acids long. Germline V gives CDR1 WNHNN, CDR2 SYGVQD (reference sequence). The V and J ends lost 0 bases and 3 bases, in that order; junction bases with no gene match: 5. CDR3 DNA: TGCGCCAGCAGTGAGTCGGCGGGACAGGGAAAAGAGACCCAGTACTTC. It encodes CASSESAGQGKETQYF.

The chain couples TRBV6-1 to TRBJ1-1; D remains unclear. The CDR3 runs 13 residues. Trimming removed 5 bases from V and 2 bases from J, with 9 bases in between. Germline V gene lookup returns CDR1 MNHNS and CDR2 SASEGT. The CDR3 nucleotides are TGTGCCAGCAGTATGGCAGACAACACTGAAGCTTTCTTT. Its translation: CASSMADNTEAFF.

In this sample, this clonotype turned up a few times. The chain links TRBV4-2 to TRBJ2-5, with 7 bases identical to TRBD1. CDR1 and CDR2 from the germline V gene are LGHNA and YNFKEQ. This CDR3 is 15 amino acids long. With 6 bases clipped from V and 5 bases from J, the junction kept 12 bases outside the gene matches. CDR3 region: CASRPTGQEVETQYF. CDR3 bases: TGTGCCAGCAGACCGACAGGGCAAGAGGTCGAGACCCAGTACTTC.

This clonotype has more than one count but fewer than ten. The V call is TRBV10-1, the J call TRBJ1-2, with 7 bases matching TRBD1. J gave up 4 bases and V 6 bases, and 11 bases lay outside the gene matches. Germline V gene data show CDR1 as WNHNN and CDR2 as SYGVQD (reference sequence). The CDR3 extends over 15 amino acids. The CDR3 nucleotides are TGCGCCAGCAGCCTTGACAGGGAACATACCTATGGCTACACCTTC. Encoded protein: CASSLDREHTYGYTF.